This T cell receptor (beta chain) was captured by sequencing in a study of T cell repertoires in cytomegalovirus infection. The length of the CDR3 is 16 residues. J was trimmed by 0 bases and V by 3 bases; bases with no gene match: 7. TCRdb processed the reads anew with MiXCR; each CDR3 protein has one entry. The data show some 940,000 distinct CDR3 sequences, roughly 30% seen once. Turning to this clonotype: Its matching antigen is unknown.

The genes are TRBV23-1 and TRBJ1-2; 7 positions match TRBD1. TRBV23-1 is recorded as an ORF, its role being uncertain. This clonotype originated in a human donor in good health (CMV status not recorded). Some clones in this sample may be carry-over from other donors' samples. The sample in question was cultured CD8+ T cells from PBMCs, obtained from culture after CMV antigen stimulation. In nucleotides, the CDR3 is TGCGCCAGCAGTCAGGCTACAGGGGAAACTAACTATGGCTACACCTTC. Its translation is CASSQATGETNYGYTF.